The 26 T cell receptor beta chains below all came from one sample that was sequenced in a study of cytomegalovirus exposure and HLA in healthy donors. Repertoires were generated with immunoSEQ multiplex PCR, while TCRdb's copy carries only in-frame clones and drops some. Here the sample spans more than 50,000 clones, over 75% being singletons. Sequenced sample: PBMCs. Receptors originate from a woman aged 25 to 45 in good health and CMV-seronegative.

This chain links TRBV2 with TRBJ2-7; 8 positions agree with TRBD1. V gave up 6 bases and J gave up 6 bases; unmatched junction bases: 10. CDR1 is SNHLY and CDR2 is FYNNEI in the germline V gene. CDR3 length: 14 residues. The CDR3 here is CASRRTGLSREQYF. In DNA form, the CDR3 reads TGTGCCAGCAGGAGGACAGGGTTAAGTCGCGAGCAGTACTTC.

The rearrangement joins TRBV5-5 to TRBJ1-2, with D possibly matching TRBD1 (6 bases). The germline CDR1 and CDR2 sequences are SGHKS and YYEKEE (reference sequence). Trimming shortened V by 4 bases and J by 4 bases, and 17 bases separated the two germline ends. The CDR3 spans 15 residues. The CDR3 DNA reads TGTGCCAGCAGCACCGAACAGGGCGGGGGCTATGGCTACACCTTC. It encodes CASSTEQGGGYGYTF.

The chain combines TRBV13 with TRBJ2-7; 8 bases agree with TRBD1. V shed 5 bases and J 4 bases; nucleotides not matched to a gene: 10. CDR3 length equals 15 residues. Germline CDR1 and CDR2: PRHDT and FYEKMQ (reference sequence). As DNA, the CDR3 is TGTGCCAGCAGCCACGCAGGGGGCGCCGGGTACGAGCAGTACTTC. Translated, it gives CASSHAGGAGYEQYF.

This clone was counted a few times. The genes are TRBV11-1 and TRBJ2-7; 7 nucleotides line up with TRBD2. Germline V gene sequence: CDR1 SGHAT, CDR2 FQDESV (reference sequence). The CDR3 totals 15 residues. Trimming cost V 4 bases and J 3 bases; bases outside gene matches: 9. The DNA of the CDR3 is TGTGCCAGCAGCTCCGGGACTACCATACTCTACGAGCAGTACTTC. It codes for CASSSGTTILYEQYF.

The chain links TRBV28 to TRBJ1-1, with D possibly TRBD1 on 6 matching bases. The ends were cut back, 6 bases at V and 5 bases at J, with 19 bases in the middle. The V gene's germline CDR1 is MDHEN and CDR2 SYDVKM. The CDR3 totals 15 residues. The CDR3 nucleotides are TGTGCCAGCAGCCCCGACAGGTCATGGGGGACTGAAGCTTTCTTT. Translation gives CASSPDRSWGTEAFF.

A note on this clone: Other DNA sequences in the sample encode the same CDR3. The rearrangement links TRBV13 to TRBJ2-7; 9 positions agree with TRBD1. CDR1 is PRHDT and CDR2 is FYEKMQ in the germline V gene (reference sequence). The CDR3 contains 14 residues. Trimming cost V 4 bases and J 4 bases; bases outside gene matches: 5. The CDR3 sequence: CASSSRTGVYEQYF. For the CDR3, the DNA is TGTGCCAGCAGCTCACGGACAGGGGTATACGAGCAGTACTTC.

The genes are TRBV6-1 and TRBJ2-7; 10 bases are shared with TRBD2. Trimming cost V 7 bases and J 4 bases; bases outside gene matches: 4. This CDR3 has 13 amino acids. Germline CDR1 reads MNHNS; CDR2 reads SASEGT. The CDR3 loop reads CASTSGRTYEQYF. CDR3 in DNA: TGTGCCAGCACTAGCGGGAGAACATACGAGCAGTACTTC.

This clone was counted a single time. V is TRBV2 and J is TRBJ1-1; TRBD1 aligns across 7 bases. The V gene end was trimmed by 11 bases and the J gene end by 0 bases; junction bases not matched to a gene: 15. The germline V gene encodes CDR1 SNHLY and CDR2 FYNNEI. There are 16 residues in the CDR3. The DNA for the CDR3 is TGTGCCCAACGACGGGGACAGAGCTCTATGAACACTGAAGCTTTCTTT. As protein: CAQRRGQSSMNTEAFF.

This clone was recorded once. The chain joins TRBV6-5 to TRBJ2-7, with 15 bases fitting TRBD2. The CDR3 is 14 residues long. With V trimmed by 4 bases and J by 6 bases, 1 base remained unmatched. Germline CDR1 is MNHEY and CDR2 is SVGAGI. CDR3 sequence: CASSWGLAGGEQYF. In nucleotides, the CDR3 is TGTGCCAGCAGTTGGGGACTAGCGGGAGGCGAGCAGTACTTC.

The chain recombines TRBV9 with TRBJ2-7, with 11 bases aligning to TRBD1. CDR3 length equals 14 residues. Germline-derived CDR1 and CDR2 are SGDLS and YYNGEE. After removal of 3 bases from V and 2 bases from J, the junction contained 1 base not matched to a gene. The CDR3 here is CASSEGQGAYEQYF. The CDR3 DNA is TGTGCCAGCAGCGAGGGACAGGGGGCCTACGAGCAGTACTTC. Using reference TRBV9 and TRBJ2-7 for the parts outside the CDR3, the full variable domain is DSGVTQTPKHLITATGQRVTLRCSPRSGDLSVYWYQQSLDQGLQFLIQYYNGEERAKGNILERFSAQQFPDLHSELNLSSLELGDSALYFCASSEGQGAYEQYFGPGTRLTVT.

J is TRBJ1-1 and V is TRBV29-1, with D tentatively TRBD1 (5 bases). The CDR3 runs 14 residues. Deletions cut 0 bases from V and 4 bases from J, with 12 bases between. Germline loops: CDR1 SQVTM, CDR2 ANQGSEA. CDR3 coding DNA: TGCAGCGTTGAAGATCAGGGAATCGGCACTGAAGCTTTCTTT. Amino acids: CSVEDQGIGTEAFF.

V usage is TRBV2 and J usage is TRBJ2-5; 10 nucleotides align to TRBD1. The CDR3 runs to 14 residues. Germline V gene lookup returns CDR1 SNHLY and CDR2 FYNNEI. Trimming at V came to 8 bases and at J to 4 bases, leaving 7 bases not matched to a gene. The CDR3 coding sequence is TGTGCCAGCCTTAGGGACAGGGGAGGAGAGACCCAGTACTTC. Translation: CASLRDRGGETQYF.

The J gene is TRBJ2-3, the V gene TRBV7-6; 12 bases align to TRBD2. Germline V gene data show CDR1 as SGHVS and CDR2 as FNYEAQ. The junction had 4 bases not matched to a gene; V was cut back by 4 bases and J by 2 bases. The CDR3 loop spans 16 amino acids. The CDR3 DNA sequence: TGTGCCAGCAGCTCAGCTAGCGGGAGGGCCACAGATACGCAGTATTTT. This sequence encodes CASSSASGRATDTQYF.

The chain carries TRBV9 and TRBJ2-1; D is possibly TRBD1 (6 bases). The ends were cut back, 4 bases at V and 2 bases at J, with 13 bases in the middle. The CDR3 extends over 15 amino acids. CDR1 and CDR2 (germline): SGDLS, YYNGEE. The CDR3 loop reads CASSTGQNPYNEQFF. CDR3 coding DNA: TGTGCCAGCAGCACCGGACAGAATCCCTACAATGAGCAGTTCTTC.

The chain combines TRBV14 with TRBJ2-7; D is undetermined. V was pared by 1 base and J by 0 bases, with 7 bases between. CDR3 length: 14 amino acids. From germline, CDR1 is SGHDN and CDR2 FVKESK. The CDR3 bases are TGTGCCAGCAGCCAAGCTGGCAGCTCCTACGAGCAGTACTTC. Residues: CASSQAGSSYEQYF. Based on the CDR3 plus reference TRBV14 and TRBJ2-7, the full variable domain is EAGVTQFPSHSVIEKGQTVTLRCDPISGHDNLYWYRRVMGKEIKFLLHFVKESKQDESGMPNNRFLAERTGGTYSTLKVQPAELEDSGVYFCASSQAGSSYEQYFGPGTRLTVT.

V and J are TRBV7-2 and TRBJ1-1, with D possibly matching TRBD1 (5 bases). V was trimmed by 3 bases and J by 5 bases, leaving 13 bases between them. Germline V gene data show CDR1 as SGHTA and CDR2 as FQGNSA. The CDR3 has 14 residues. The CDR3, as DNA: TGTGCCAGCAGCTTTTCTCAGGGATGGACTGAAGCTTTCTTT. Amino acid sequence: CASSFSQGWTEAFF.

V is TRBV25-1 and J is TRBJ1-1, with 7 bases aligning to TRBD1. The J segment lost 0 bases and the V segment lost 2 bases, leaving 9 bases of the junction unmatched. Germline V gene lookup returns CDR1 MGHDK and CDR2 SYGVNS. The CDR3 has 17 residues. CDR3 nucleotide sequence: TGTGCCAGCAGTGAAACTGGGGGACAGACGATGAACACTGAAGCTTTCTTT. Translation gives CASSETGGQTMNTEAFF.

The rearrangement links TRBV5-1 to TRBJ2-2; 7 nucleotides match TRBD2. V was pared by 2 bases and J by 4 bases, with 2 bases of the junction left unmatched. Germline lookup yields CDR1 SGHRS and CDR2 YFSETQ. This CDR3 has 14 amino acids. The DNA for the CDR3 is TGCGCCAGCAGCTTTATAGCGGGCACCGGGGAGCTGTTTTTT. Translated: CASSFIAGTGELFF.

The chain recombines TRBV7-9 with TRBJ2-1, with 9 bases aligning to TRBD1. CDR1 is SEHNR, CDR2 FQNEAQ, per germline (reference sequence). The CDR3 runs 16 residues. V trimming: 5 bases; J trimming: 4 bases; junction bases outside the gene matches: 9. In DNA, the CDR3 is TGTGCCAGCAGCCCCTTGGGACAGGGCTTTTACAATGAGCAGTTCTTC. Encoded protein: CASSPLGQGFYNEQFF. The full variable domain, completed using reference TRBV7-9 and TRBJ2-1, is DTGVSQNPRHKITKRGQNVTFRCDPISEHNRLYWYRQTLGQGPEFLTYFQNEAQLEKSRLLSDRFSAERPKGSFSTLEIQRTEQGDSAMYLCASSPLGQGFYNEQFFGPGTRLTVL.

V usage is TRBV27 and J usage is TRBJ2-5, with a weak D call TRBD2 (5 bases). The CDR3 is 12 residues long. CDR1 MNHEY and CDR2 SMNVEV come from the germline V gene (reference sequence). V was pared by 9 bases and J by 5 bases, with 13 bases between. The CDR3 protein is CASGLGRETQYF. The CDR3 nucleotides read TGTGCCAGTGGACTTGGCAGGGAGACCCAGTACTTC.

The CDR3 DNA follows: TGTGCCAGCGGCCCCAGGGACTACGAGCAGTACTTC. It yields the protein CASGPRDYEQYF. The J gene is TRBJ2-7, the V gene TRBV6-6, with a possible D match to TRBD1 (5 bases). The CDR3 has 12 residues. The V and J ends lost 8 bases and 3 bases respectively, with 11 bases between them. CDR1 and CDR2 from the germline V gene are MNHNY and SVGAGI (reference sequence).

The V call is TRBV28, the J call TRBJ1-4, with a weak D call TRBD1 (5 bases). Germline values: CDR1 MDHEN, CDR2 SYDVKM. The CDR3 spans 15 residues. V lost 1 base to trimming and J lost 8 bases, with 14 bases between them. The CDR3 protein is CASSLSSGRREKLFF. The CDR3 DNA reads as TGTGCCAGCAGTTTATCGTCAGGGAGGCGGGAAAAACTGTTTTTT.

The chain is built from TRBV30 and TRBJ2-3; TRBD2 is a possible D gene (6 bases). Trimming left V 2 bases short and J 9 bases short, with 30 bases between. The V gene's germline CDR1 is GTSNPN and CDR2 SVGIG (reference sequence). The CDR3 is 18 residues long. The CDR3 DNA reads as TGTGCCTGGAGTTCCACCTTCCCCGGCGCTAAGGGAGGAGACACGCAGTATTTT. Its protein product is CAWSSTFPGAKGGDTQYF. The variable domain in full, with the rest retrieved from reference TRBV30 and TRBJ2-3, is SQTIHQWPATLVQPVGSPLSLECTVEGTSNPNLYWYRQAAGRGLQLLFYSVGIGQISSEVPQNLSASRPQDRQFILSSKKLLLSDSGFYLCAWSSTFPGAKGGDTQYFGPGTRLTVL.

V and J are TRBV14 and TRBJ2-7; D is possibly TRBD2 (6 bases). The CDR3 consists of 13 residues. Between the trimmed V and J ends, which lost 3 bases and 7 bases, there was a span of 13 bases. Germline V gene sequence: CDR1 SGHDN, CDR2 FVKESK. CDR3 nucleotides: TGTGCCAGCAGCCAGCGACTAGAGGGAGAGCAGTACTTC. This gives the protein CASSQRLEGEQYF.

CDR3 DNA sequence: TGTGCCTGGAGTAGCGGGGGGAATCAGTACTTC. It is translated as CAWSSGGNQYF. The chain recombines TRBV30 with TRBJ2-7; 9 bases are a match to TRBD2. V lost 2 bases and J lost 10; bases outside the gene matches: 3. The CDR3 has 11 residues. Looked up from germline, CDR1 is GTSNPN and CDR2 is SVGIG (reference sequence).

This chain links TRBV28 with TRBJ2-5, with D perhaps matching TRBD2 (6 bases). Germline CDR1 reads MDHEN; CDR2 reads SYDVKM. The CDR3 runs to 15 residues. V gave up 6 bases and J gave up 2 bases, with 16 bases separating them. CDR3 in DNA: TGTGCCAGCAGAGGAGGGGCAGGGCGGCAAGAGACCCAGTACTTC. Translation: CASRGGAGRQETQYF. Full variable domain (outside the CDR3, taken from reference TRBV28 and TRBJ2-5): DVKVTQSSRYLVKRTGEKVFLECVQDMDHENMFWYRQDPGLGLRLIYFSYDVKMKEKGDIPEGYSVSREKKERFSLILESASTNQTSMYLCASRGGAGRQETQYFGPGTRLLVL.